A selection of T cell receptor beta chains follows, all from one sample in a study of cytomegalovirus exposure and HLA in healthy donors. Assay used: immunoSEQ multiplex PCR; TCRdb lists only in-frame clones, some missing. The repertoire holds about 160,000 clones, with around 78% as singletons. Sequencing input: PBMCs. Receptor source: a middle-aged woman in good health and CMV-seropositive. The CDR3 runs from the conserved cysteine through the conserved F or W. D genes are given only for firm matches. Only some rows state a clone size, as once, few, many or a class for expanded clones.

clone_size	d_call	j_call	v_call	cdr3_aa	cdr3_nt
-	TRBD1	TRBJ1-5	TRBV6-1	CASSEAGQVFQPQHF	TGTGCCAGCAGTGAGGCGGGACAGGTTTTTCAGCCCCAGCATTTT
many	TRBD1	TRBJ1-2	TRBV5-6	CASRGQGWDTF	TGTGCCAGCAGAGGACAGGGTTGGGACACCTTC
-	-	TRBJ2-3	TRBV7-6	CASSRVYTDTQYF	TGTGCCAGCAGCCGGGTGTACACAGATACGCAGTATTTT
-	TRBD2	TRBJ2-1	TRBV28	CASSPGTSGFEQFF	TGTGCCAGCAGTCCTGGGACTAGCGGGTTCGAGCAGTTCTTC
-	-	TRBJ2-5	TRBV19	CASSDYREQETQYF	TGTGCCAGTAGCGACTACAGGGAACAAGAGACCCAGTACTTC
-	-	TRBJ2-1	TRBV6-1	CASSNAETDNEQFF	TGTGCCAGCAGTAACGCCGAGACAGACAATGAGCAGTTCTTC
-	-	TRBJ1-4	TRBV6-5	CASREGFNEKLFF	TGTGCCAGCAGGGAGGGTTTTAATGAAAAACTGTTTTTT
few	-	TRBJ1-6	TRBV2	CASMGLQGNSPLHF	TGTGCCAGCATGGGGTTACAGGGAAATTCACCCCTCCACTTT
-	-	TRBJ1-1	TRBV15	CATSRDLEGEAFF	TGTGCCACCAGCAGAGATTTGGAGGGAGAAGCTTTCTTT
-	-	TRBJ1-3	TRBV15	CATSRDYSTSGNTIYF	TGTGCCACCAGCAGAGATTACAGCACCTCTGGAAACACCATATATTTT
-	-	TRBJ2-5	TRBV5-6	CASSSGRGASTETQYF	TGTGCCAGCAGCTCGGGGAGGGGGGCCTCCACAGAGACCCAGTACTTC
-	-	TRBJ1-1	TRBV7-9	CASSLGGETWSTEAFF	TGTGCCAGCAGCTTAGGGGGGGAGACATGGTCCACTGAAGCTTTCTTT
-	-	TRBJ2-7	TRBV2	CASSVQGPGYEQYF	TGTGCCAGCAGTGTACAGGGTCCGGGCTACGAGCAGTACTTC
-	TRBD2	TRBJ2-2	TRBV6-6	CASSKIRGGGTGELFF	TGTGCCAGCAGTAAGATTCGGGGGGGAGGCACCGGGGAGCTGTTTTTT
once	-	TRBJ2-7	TRBV11-2	CASSFGYERLGEQYF	TGTGCCAGCAGCTTTGGTTACGAGCGGCTCGGCGAGCAGTACTTC
-	-	TRBJ2-7	TRBV30	CAWSVGVAEQYF	TGTGCCTGGTCAGTCGGGGTTGCCGAGCAGTACTTC
-	TRBD1	TRBJ1-2	TRBV2	CASSATLLRQGGYGYTF	TGTGCCAGCAGTGCCACCCTATTGAGACAGGGAGGCTATGGCTACACCTTC
-	-	TRBJ2-3	TRBV12-5	CAATRGTDTQYF	TGTGCTGCGACTAGAGGCACAGATACGCAGTATTTT
once	-	TRBJ1-4	TRBV5-5	CASSLGAAEKLFF	TGTGCCAGCAGCTTGGGGGCTGCTGAAAAACTGTTTTTT
-	-	TRBJ1-2	TRBV19	CASSIAEGESYTF	TGTGCCAGTAGTATAGCCGAGGGAGAGAGCTACACCTTC
-	-	TRBJ1-1	TRBV4-3	CASSQEVAGRRNTEAFF	TGCGCCAGCAGCCAAGAGGTGGCGGGGAGGAGGAACACTGAAGCTTTCTTT
-	-	TRBJ2-3	TRBV29-1	CSVDLAPGGTDTQYF	TGCAGCGTTGATCTGGCCCCAGGGGGCACAGATACGCAGTATTTT
-	-	TRBJ2-3	TRBV19	CASSKNTLKTQYF	TGTGCCAGTAGTAAAAACACCCTTAAGACGCAGTATTTT
few	TRBD2	TRBJ2-2	TRBV7-8	CASSLLGTSGAHTGELFF	TGTGCCAGCAGCTTACTCGGGACTAGCGGGGCGCACACCGGGGAGCTGTTTTTT
once	TRBD2	TRBJ2-3	TRBV7-9	CASSTKAGGAHHF	TGTGCCAGCAGCACCAAGGCCGGGGGGGCCCACCATTTT
-	TRBD1	TRBJ1-1	TRBV27	CASSFATGRGEAFF	TGTGCCAGCAGTTTCGCGACAGGGAGAGGAGAAGCTTTCTTT
once	-	TRBJ2-3	TRBV27	CASKARGRDTQYF	TGTGCCAGCAAAGCCCGGGGGAGAGATACGCAGTATTTT
few	-	TRBJ2-1	TRBV4-1	CASSPRQATYNEQFF	TGCGCCAGCAGCCCCCGACAGGCTACCTACAATGAGCAGTTCTTC
-	-	TRBJ2-7	TRBV7-2	CASSLEDTTYEQYF	TGTGCCAGCAGCTTAGAGGACACGACGTACGAGCAGTACTTC
-	-	TRBJ2-5	TRBV14	CASSRSLGPAGAQYF	TGTGCCAGCAGCCGATCGCTCGGACCGGCCGGGGCCCAGTACTTC
-	-	TRBJ1-2	TRBV13	CASSLGGFGGREVDGYTF	TGTGCCAGCAGCTTAGGGGGGTTCGGGGGGCGAGAGGTGGATGGCTACACCTTC
few	-	TRBJ2-3	TRBV5-6	CASSRWGVAQYF	TGTGCCAGCAGCCGTTGGGGGGTCGCGCAGTATTTT
once	TRBD2	TRBJ2-7	TRBV7-8	CASSLAVAFGAGGAQTYEQYF	TGTGCCAGCAGCTTAGCCGTAGCGTTCGGTGCGGGGGGGGCCCAAACCTACGAGCAGTACTTC
-	-	TRBJ1-2	TRBV5-4	CASSPPGTNYGYTF	TGTGCCAGCAGCCCCCCAGGAACTAACTATGGCTACACCTTC
-	-	TRBJ1-1	TRBV28	CASSLRGSEAFF	TGTGCCAGCAGTTTAAGGGGGTCCGAAGCTTTCTTT
-	TRBD1	TRBJ2-1	TRBV9	CASSVQTGGDEQFF	TGTGCCAGCAGCGTTCAAACAGGGGGCGATGAGCAGTTCTTC
-	TRBD1	TRBJ1-1	TRBV5-4	CASSSPRTGENTEAFF	TGTGCCAGCAGCTCGCCTAGGACAGGGGAGAACACTGAAGCTTTCTTT
-	TRBD1	TRBJ2-7	TRBV29-1	CSVGRGQADGEQYF	TGCAGCGTAGGAAGGGGACAGGCAGATGGGGAGCAGTACTTC
-	-	TRBJ1-1	TRBV7-6	CASSFGGGNTEAFF	TGTGCCAGCAGCTTTGGGGGCGGGAACACTGAAGCTTTCTTT
-	TRBD1	TRBJ1-5	TRBV23-1	CASSKRDRTKQNQTLGNSNQPQHF	TGCGCCAGCAGTAAAAGGGACAGAACAAAGCAGAACCAAACATTGGGAAATAGCAATCAGCCCCAGCATTTT
-	TRBD1	TRBJ2-1	TRBV18	CASSQLQGVPEQFF	TGTGCCAGCTCACAACTACAGGGGGTTCCTGAGCAGTTCTTC
-	-	TRBJ1-2	TRBV4-3	CASSPAGIGANYGYTF	TGCGCCAGCAGCCCGGCGGGTATCGGGGCTAACTATGGCTACACCTTC
-	TRBD2	TRBJ2-7	TRBV4-2	CASSQDLGGGGYEQYF	TGTGCCAGCAGCCAAGATTTGGGCGGGGGGGGCTACGAGCAGTACTTC
once	-	TRBJ2-2	TRBV27	CASSKLQGLNTGELFF	TGTGCCAGCAGCAAATTACAGGGATTGAACACCGGGGAGCTGTTTTTT
-	-	TRBJ2-2	TRBV5-4	CASSLNRANTGELFF	TGTGCCAGCAGCTTGAACAGGGCGAACACCGGGGAGCTGTTTTTT
once	TRBD1	TRBJ1-6	TRBV30	CAWDRVSSPLHF	TGTGCCTGGGACAGGGTTTCTTCACCCCTCCACTTT
-	-	TRBJ1-4	TRBV6-1	CASRPTQGILVKLFF	TGTGCCAGCCGCCCGACACAGGGAATATTAGTTAAACTGTTTTTT
-	-	TRBJ1-4	TRBV29-1	CSAGFNEKLFF	TGCAGCGCAGGGTTTAATGAAAAACTGTTTTTT
-	TRBD1	TRBJ1-2	TRBV7-2	CASSSPTGVYGYTF	TGTGCCAGCAGCTCGCCGACAGGGGTCTATGGCTACACCTTC
-	-	TRBJ1-6	TRBV28	CASSPTGLSSYNSPLHF	TGTGCCAGCAGTCCGACAGGTCTTAGCTCCTATAATTCACCCCTCCACTTT
-	TRBD2	TRBJ2-5	TRBV27	CASSFGTREETQYF	TGTGCCAGCAGTTTCGGGACTAGGGAAGAGACCCAGTACTTC
-	TRBD1	TRBJ1-6	TRBV28	CASSRQGIDSPLHF	TGTGCCAGCAGCCGACAGGGGATCGATTCACCCCTCCACTTT
-	TRBD2	TRBJ2-3	TRBV7-8	CASSRGLNTDTQYF	TGTGCCAGCAGCCGGGGACTAAACACAGATACGCAGTATTTT